A selection of T cell receptor beta chains follows, all from one sample in a study of cytomegalovirus exposure and HLA in healthy donors. The repertoire was sequenced with immunoSEQ multiplex PCR; TCRdb's copy has only in-frame clones and lacks some. The sample holds 150,000 to 200,000 clones, around three quarters seen once. The sample was PBMCs. The origin of the receptors is a middle-aged woman in good health and CMV-seronegative. The CDR3 runs from the conserved cysteine through the conserved F or W. The D gene is left open where the match is weak. Size is omitted from some rows. Given values are once, few, many or a class for expanded clones.

CDR3 protein | CDR3 DNA | clone size | V gene | D gene | J gene
CASSEAPRGSTEAFF | TGTGCCAGCAGTGAAGCGCCCAGGGGGAGCACTGAAGCTTTCTTT | . | TRBV6-1 | TRBD1 | TRBJ1-1
CASSFFDYGYTF | TGTGCCAGCAGCTTCTTCGACTATGGCTACACCTTC | . | TRBV5-6 | . | TRBJ1-2
CASSVVSGNEQFF | TGTGCCAGCAGCGTAGTATCGGGTAATGAGCAGTTCTTC | . | TRBV9 | . | TRBJ2-1
CASSLGGTGTYEQYF | TGTGCCAGCAGCTTAGGAGGGACAGGGACCTACGAGCAGTACTTC | . | TRBV11-1 | TRBD1 | TRBJ2-7
CASSATVNTGELFF | TGCGCCAGCAGTGCCACAGTGAACACCGGGGAGCTGTTTTTT | . | TRBV5-1 | . | TRBJ2-2
CASSLQGLGMNTEAFF | TGTGCCAGCTCACTACAGGGCCTTGGGATGAACACTGAAGCTTTCTTT | . | TRBV18 | . | TRBJ1-1
CASSPGQGGVVSNQPQHF | TGTGCCAGCAGCCCCGGACAGGGAGGGGTCGTGAGCAATCAGCCCCAGCATTTT | . | TRBV27 | TRBD1 | TRBJ1-5
CASSPTSGSDTQYF | TGTGCCAGCAGTCCAACTAGCGGGAGCGATACGCAGTATTTT | . | TRBV6-1 | TRBD2 | TRBJ2-3
CASSSYAEGSTDTQYF | TGTGCCAGCAGCTCTTATGCGGAGGGGAGCACAGATACGCAGTATTTT | . | TRBV7-9 | . | TRBJ2-3
CASTPGQGLTGELFF | TGTGCCAGCACTCCGGGACAGGGCCTAACCGGGGAGCTGTTTTTT | . | TRBV6-5 | TRBD1 | TRBJ2-2
CASSPESGTEAFF | TGTGCCAGCTCACCAGAGAGCGGCACTGAAGCTTTCTTT | . | TRBV18 | . | TRBJ1-1
CASSLWTGRRTGELFF | TGTGCCAGCAGCTTATGGACAGGGAGAAGAACCGGGGAGCTGTTTTTT | . | TRBV5-8 | TRBD1 | TRBJ2-2
CASSSPGGIAGRRTDTQYF | TGTGCCAGCAGCTCCCCGGGGGGAATCGCGGGGAGAAGGACAGATACGCAGTATTTT | few | TRBV13 | TRBD2 | TRBJ2-3
CASSLQRLSTQYF | TGTGCCAGCAGCTTGCAACGTTTGAGTACGCAGTATTTT | . | TRBV11-3 | . | TRBJ2-3
CASSPFRDRGSYGYTF | TGTGCCAGCAGTCCTTTCCGGGACAGGGGGTCCTATGGCTACACCTTC | . | TRBV28 | TRBD1 | TRBJ1-2